The 19 T cell receptor beta chains presented below share a single source sample, sequenced in a study of Tregs in tolerant kidney transplant recipients (dated by TCRdb to the late 2010s). The method was the immunoSEQ multiplex PCR assay. Sourced from immuneACCESS, this table was stored by TCRdb with only in-frame sequences that have V and J called. A share of the clones is absent; for the studies checked, an unresolved V gene accounts for under half, and the remainder has no known explanation. For this sample there are approximately 60,000 clones; approximately 98% appear just once. The top ten hold 0.34% of the sample. The time point tag for this specimen amounts to: blood sample drawn before combined kidney and bone marrow transplant. The sample was Tregs from blood, taken before the transplant. The receptors here all came from a human donor who received a combined kidney and bone marrow transplant.

The gene calls are TRBV18 and TRBJ2-7, with 12 bases lining up with TRBD2. CDR1 and CDR2 (germline): KGHSH, LQKENI. This CDR3 spans 16 amino acids. V lost 4 bases to trimming and J lost 0 bases; unmatched junction nucleotides: 4. Here the CDR3 reads CASSQTSGRISYEQYF. CDR3 bases: TGTGCCAGCTCACAAACTAGCGGGAGGATCTCCTACGAGCAGTACTTC. Filled out from reference TRBV18 and TRBJ2-7, the complete variable domain reads NAGVMQNPRHLVRRRGQEARLRCSPMKGHSHVYWYRQLPEEGLKFMVYLQKENIIDESGMPKERFSAEFPKEGPSILRIQQVVRGDSAAYFCASSQTSGRISYEQYFGPGTRLTVT.

The chain recombines TRBV2 with TRBJ2-7; 8 nucleotides line up with TRBD1. Germline V gene data show CDR1 as SNHLY and CDR2 as FYNNEI. V lost 5 bases, J lost 0 bases, and 6 bases stayed unmatched. The CDR3 runs to 15 residues. DNA of the CDR3: TGTGCCAGCAGTCTAGGACAGGGCCTCTCCTACGAGCAGTACTTC. Protein sequence: CASSLGQGLSYEQYF.

DNA of the CDR3: TGTGCCAGCAGCTGGTCGAGGGCGGGGCAAGAGACCCAGTACTTC. Protein product: CASSWSRAGQETQYF. The chain employs TRBV11-2 and TRBJ2-5, with a weak D call TRBD2 (6 bases). Germline values: CDR1 SGHAT, CDR2 FQNNGV. Trimming cost V 4 bases and J 2 bases, with 14 bases left between them. The CDR3 sequence is 15 residues long. The complete variable domain, with remaining parts taken from reference TRBV11-2 and TRBJ2-5, reads EAGVAQSPRYKIIEKRQSVAFWCNPISGHATLYWYQQILGQGPKLLIQFQNNGVVDDSQLPKDRFSAERLKGVDSTLKIQPAKLEDSAVYLCASSWSRAGQETQYFGPGTRLLVL.

The chain has TRBV7-8 and TRBJ2-7, with unresolved D. Trimming stripped 5 bases from V and 0 bases from J, with 5 bases between. This CDR3 spans 12 amino acids. The germline gives CDR1 SGHVS, CDR2 FQNEAQ. CDR3 bases: TGTGCCAGCAGCAGGAGCTCCTACGAGCAGTACTTC. The encoded protein is CASSRSSYEQYF. The full variable domain, completed using reference TRBV7-8 and TRBJ2-7, is GAGVSQSPRYKVAKRGQDVALRCDPISGHVSLFWYQQALGQGPEFLTYFQNEAQLDKSGLPSDRFFAERPEGSVSTLKIQRTQQEDSAVYLCASSRSSYEQYFGPGTRLTVT.

This sequence joins TRBV27 and TRBJ2-5, with a possible D match to TRBD1 (6 bases). The CDR3 consists of 13 residues. The germline V gene encodes CDR1 MNHEY and CDR2 SMNVEV (reference sequence). V was pared by 3 bases and J by 5 bases, with 10 bases between. The CDR3 DNA reads TGTGCCAGCAGTTTCAGGGGATCGGAGACCCAGTACTTC. It encodes CASSFRGSETQYF.

Turning to this clone: The sample carries other DNA sequences with the same CDR3. The rearrangement uses TRBV7-2 and TRBJ2-1; 9 nucleotides line up with TRBD2. The CDR3 has 14 residues. Germline lookup yields CDR1 SGHTA and CDR2 FQGNSA. J lost 4 bases, V lost 3 bases, and 1 base had no gene match. The CDR3 reads CASSLAGGYNEQFF. CDR3 coding DNA: TGTGCCAGCAGCTTGGCGGGAGGGTACAATGAGCAGTTCTTC. The variable domain in full, with the rest retrieved from reference TRBV7-2 and TRBJ2-1, is GAGVSQSPSNKVTEKGKDVELRCDPISGHTALYWYRQSLGQGLEFLIYFQGNSAPDKSGLPSDRFSAERTGGSVSTLTIQRTQQEDSAVYLCASSLAGGYNEQFFGPGTRLTVL.

In DNA, the CDR3 is TGTGCCAGCAGTTACGTTATGGGAAACACCATATATTTT. It encodes CASSYVMGNTIYF. The chain uses TRBV6-5 and TRBJ1-3; D not resolved. This CDR3 region has 13 residues. CDR1 is MNHEY, CDR2 SVGAGI, per germline. V was shortened by 2 bases and J by 4 bases, with 6 bases between the two germline ends.

The chain employs TRBV4-2 and TRBJ1-1; maybe TRBD1 (5 bases). CDR3 length: 16 amino acids. V was cut by 0 bases and J by 0 bases, with 11 bases left in between. Looked up from germline, CDR1 is LGHNA and CDR2 is YNFKEQ. CDR3 sequence (DNA): TGTGCCAGCAGCCAAGATCCCCACAGGATGAACACTGAAGCTTTCTTT. As protein: CASSQDPHRMNTEAFF.

The chain has TRBV7-2 and TRBJ1-1; D gene unclear. The CDR3 is 14 amino acids. Deletions cut 0 bases from V and 8 bases from J, with 13 bases between. Germline V gene sequence: CDR1 SGHTA, CDR2 FQGNSA. Here the CDR3 reads CASSLALAGSEAFF. The CDR3 region has the DNA TGTGCCAGCAGCTTAGCGCTGGCTGGCTCCGAAGCTTTCTTT.

The rearrangement links TRBV4-3 to TRBJ1-1; D unclear. V dropped 4 bases and J dropped 5 bases, with 14 bases sitting between them. The length of the CDR3 is 14 residues. In germline, CDR1 is LGHNA, CDR2 YSLEER. CDR3 region: CASSPRRVETEAFF. The CDR3 coding sequence is TGCGCCAGCAGCCCCCGGAGGGTTGAGACTGAAGCTTTCTTT.

The chain uses TRBV5-5 and TRBJ2-5; 8 bases are a match to TRBD2. Germline CDR1 reads SGHKS; CDR2 reads YYEKEE (reference sequence). CDR3 size: 13 residues. J was trimmed by 5 bases and V by 2 bases; bases with no gene match: 2. The CDR3 is CASSFRLAETQYF. In nucleotides, the CDR3 is TGTGCCAGCAGCTTTCGACTAGCGGAGACCCAGTACTTC. Complete variable domain (other parts from reference TRBV5-5 and TRBJ2-5): DAGVTQSPTHLIKTRGQQVTLRCSPISGHKSVSWYQQVLGQGPQFIFQYYEKEERGRGNFPDRFSARQFPNYSSELNVNALLLGDSALYLCASSFRLAETQYFGPGTRLLVL.

The V and J genes are TRBV11-3 and TRBJ1-6; 12 nucleotides agree with TRBD1. The CDR3 covers 18 residues. Germline trimming cut 5 bases from V and 8 bases from J; bases unmatched to any gene: 13. Germline V CDR1 and CDR2: SGHNT, YENEEA. In nucleotides, the CDR3 is TGTGCCAGCAGCCCCCCGGGACAGGGGGCCCTTTCGGATTCACCCCTCCACTTT. It specifies CASSPPGQGALSDSPLHF.

CDR3: CASSVSLAGWTDTQYF. CDR3 in DNA: TGTGCCAGTAGTGTTTCACTAGCGGGGTGGACAGATACGCAGTATTTT. This chain uses TRBV19 with TRBJ2-3; the match to TRBD2 covers 10 bases. The V gene's germline CDR1 is LNHDA and CDR2 SQIVND (reference sequence). The CDR3 totals 16 residues. V lost 5 bases to trimming and J lost 3 bases; unmatched junction nucleotides: 8.

This clone was observed a single time. V and J are TRBV6-5 and TRBJ1-2, with D perhaps matching TRBD1 (5 bases). The CDR3 is 14 amino acids. Trimming left V 2 bases short and J 3 bases short, with 10 bases between. CDR1 and CDR2 from the germline V gene are MNHEY and SVGAGI. CDR3 in DNA: TGTGCCAGCAGTTACGGTGGGGCTCACTATGGCTACACCTTC. Encoded protein: CASSYGGAHYGYTF.

This clone was recorded only once. The genes are TRBV29-1 and TRBJ2-5; no definite D call. V was shortened by 4 bases and J by 1 base, with 7 bases between the two germline ends. The CDR3 consists of 12 residues. Germline CDR1 is SQVTM and CDR2 is ANQGSEA. CDR3: CSVGWAQETQYF. The CDR3 DNA follows: TGCAGCGTTGGGTGGGCCCAAGAGACCCAGTACTTC.

V usage is TRBV15 and J usage is TRBJ1-2; D is unresolved. This CDR3 has 16 residues. Per germline, CDR1 LNHNV and CDR2 YYDKDF (reference sequence). With 1 base removed from V and 3 bases from J, the gap between germline ends came to 15 bases. CDR3 coding DNA: TGTGCCACCAGCAGAGCGGGTCTACTCGTAGACTATGGCTACACCTTC. It translates to CATSRAGLLVDYGYTF.

The chain has TRBV9 and TRBJ2-7; 11 bases are a match to TRBD2. This CDR3 is 16 amino acids long. V lost 4 bases, J lost 4 bases, and 10 bases stayed unmatched. The germline V gene encodes CDR1 SGDLS and CDR2 YYNGEE. The CDR3 loop reads CASSPRTSGRLYEQYF. The CDR3 DNA reads as TGTGCCAGCAGCCCAAGGACTAGCGGGCGTTTGTACGAGCAGTACTTC.

V is TRBV7-9 and J is TRBJ2-5, with D maybe TRBD1 (6 bases). This CDR3 has 14 residues. Germline V gene lookup returns CDR1 SEHNR and CDR2 FQNEAQ (reference sequence). The ends were cut back, 5 bases at V and 3 bases at J, with 13 bases in the middle. The CDR3 coding sequence is TGTGCCAGCAGCAAACGACAGGCAGAAGAGACCCAGTACTTC. Encoded protein: CASSKRQAEETQYF.

This clone was found once. The chain carries TRBV18 and TRBJ1-3; no clear D. CDR3 length: 13 residues. The V end was cut by 5 bases, the J end by 2 bases, with 7 bases between. CDR1 is KGHSH, CDR2 LQKENI, per germline. This CDR3 reads CASSNGPGNTIYF. DNA for the CDR3: TGTGCCAGCTCAAACGGTCCTGGAAACACCATATATTTT. Together with reference TRBV18 and TRBJ1-3, the CDR3 gives the full variable domain: NAGVMQNPRHLVRRRGQEARLRCSPMKGHSHVYWYRQLPEEGLKFMVYLQKENIIDESGMPKERFSAEFPKEGPSILRIQQVVRGDSAAYFCASSNGPGNTIYFGEGSWLTVV.